The subject of this entry is one TCR beta chain. What it recognizes is unknown. The sample originates from a study of cytomegalovirus exposure and HLA in healthy donors. General study findings and limits: Previously analyzed data showed that most TCR beta V segments were productive at a frequency of about 87% or about 30%.

CDR1 and CDR2 from the germline V gene are MNHEY and SVGAGI. J lost 2 bases, V lost 10 bases, and 8 bases had no gene match. The CDR3 is 14 amino acids. PCR primers comprised 60 Vbeta and 13 Jbeta primers. TCRdb's table, derived via immunoSEQ multiplex PCR, lists solely in-frame clones and lacks some. The data contain 120,000 or so clones, under 85% of them singletons. V gene TRBV6-5 combines with J gene TRBJ2-7; 10 bases are shared with TRBD2. This TCR was recovered from a woman in her fifties or sixties in good health and CMV-seropositive. Material: PBMCs. The CDR3 DNA reads TGTGCCACCTCGTCTAGCGGGGGCCCCTACGAGCAGTACTTC. Encoded protein: CATSSSGGPYEQYF.